This paragraph covers one T cell receptor beta chain sequence. This CDR3 comprises 12 residues. Trimming pared 6 bases from V and 7 bases from J, leaving 12 bases between. The source of the sample is a study of blood T cell repertoires in COVID-19. In the authors' methods: Amplified reference gene primers provided the basis for estimating nucleated cell counts. TCRdb's copy holds only in-frame clones and misses some; the assay was immunoSEQ multiplex PCR. The V and J calls and clone size are taken from that table; D and trimming were inferred from the DNA. The sample has about 160,000 clones, over 75% seen once.

Sequencing input: peripheral blood. The chain uses TRBV12-3 or TRBV12-4 and TRBJ1-2, with D perhaps TRBD1 (6 bases). The sequence was collected from a human donor in a cohort sampled during active COVID-19. DNA of the CDR3: TGTGCCAGCAGGCCAGGGGTAGGTGGCTACACCTTC. This gives the protein CASRPGVGGYTF.